This entry is about one TCR beta chain. The source of the sample is a study of OX40 agonist ivuxolimab in advanced cancers. Study in general: While on treatment, patients had intravenous ivuxolimab at 0.01 to 10 mg/kg every 2 weeks.

The table came from immunoSEQ multiplex PCR; TCRdb's copy has only in-frame clones and leaves some out. The table lists 53,000 or so clones, approximately 86% of them singletons. The CDR3 length is 17 residues. Germline V gives CDR1 SGHTA, CDR2 FQGTGA. Losses at the gene ends were 5 bases for V and 4 bases for J; bases not matched to a gene: 6. Sequenced material: CD4+ or CD8+ T cells sorted from blood, taken in a trial of the OX40 agonist ivuxolimab. This receptor was taken from an adult with an advanced solid tumor such as melanoma, head and neck, liver or kidney cancer. The V and J genes are TRBV7-3 and TRBJ2-1; 15 bases agree with TRBD2. The CDR3 DNA is TGTGCCAGCAGCCCCGCCGGGACTAGCGGGAGGTACAATGAGCAGTTCTTC. Its translation: CASSPAGTSGRYNEQFF.